Listed below are T cell receptor beta chains from one sample, sequenced in a study of blood T cell repertoires in COVID-19. Some clones are missing from TCRdb's copy, which holds only in-frame ones; the method was immunoSEQ multiplex PCR. The table lists about 150,000 clones, about 85% of them singletons, with about 4.1% in the top ten. Specimen: PBMCs or T cells enriched from blood (not recorded which). The receptors were sampled from a woman aged 40 to 50 who had been exposed to COVID-19. Both conserved end residues are part of each CDR3. The order of the fields is V gene, J gene, CDR3 protein.

TRBV19,TRBJ2-5,CASSISSGTGGETQYF
TRBV5-1,TRBJ2-1,CASSSTSGNTPEQFF
TRBV28,TRBJ2-1,CASSWTGREYEQFF
TRBV7-8,TRBJ2-7,CASSLVPRTYEQYF
TRBV3-1/TRBV3-2,TRBJ2-3,CASSPALRRETPDTQYF
TRBV9,TRBJ2-5,CASSANRDVYQETQYF
TRBV5-8,TRBJ1-5,CASSRLLRQGGGQPQHF
TRBV5-5,TRBJ1-1,CASSLISVRYMNTEAFF
TRBV5-5,TRBJ1-4,CASSSNLRDRGRLLFF
TRBV15,TRBJ1-3,CATATGQTGQDTIYF
TRBV5-1,TRBJ1-2,CASSFQETGGYTF
TRBV13,TRBJ2-5,CASSMGLQETQYF
TRBV6-5,TRBJ1-2,CASSYSTGGARGYTF
TRBV18,TRBJ1-2,CASSLRSGYTF
TRBV6-1,TRBJ1-2,CASSDPGDISNYGYTF
TRBV25-1,TRBJ2-5,CASSVTGAKQETQYF
TRBV6-5,TRBJ1-1,CASSYKEKAFF
TRBV6-2/TRBV6-3,TRBJ2-7,CASSPQSGELRYEQYF
TRBV6-4,TRBJ2-3,CASRKQGVPTDTQYF
TRBV14,TRBJ1-5,CASSPSQGQPQHF
TRBV5-8,TRBJ2-7,CASSLPTPPYEQYF
TRBV12-3/TRBV12-4,TRBJ1-1,CASSRQGKGEAFF
TRBV7-2,TRBJ2-3,CASSSDRRWDTQYF
TRBV5-8,TRBJ1-3,CASNPPDRGNTIYF
TRBV11-2,TRBJ1-3,CASSLTGQNTIYF
TRBV29-1,TRBJ2-1,CSVGTLAGVGSDEQFF
TRBV9,TRBJ2-1,CASSGRDSSYNEQFF
TRBV5-4,TRBJ2-7,CASSPKREAFGEQYF
TRBV4-1,TRBJ1-6,CASYRGRGNSPLHF
TRBV7-3,TRBJ2-1,CASSMIQGFMQFF
TRBV7-9,TRBJ2-7,CASSFGDRPYEQYF
TRBV7-6,TRBJ1-2,CASSSEPTGDYGYTF
TRBV25-1,TRBJ2-3,CASSGRGGGDTQYF
TRBV7-2,TRBJ1-2,CASSVTSIGYTF
TRBV7-2,TRBJ1-2,CASSFTPRGYTF
TRBV5-1,TRBJ1-4,CASSSSTLGGEKLFF
TRBV7-9,TRBJ2-7,CASSLGTTTGFYEQYF
TRBV5-4,TRBJ2-1,CASSLVTSDNEQFF
TRBV6-4,TRBJ1-5,CASSDGTGTQPQHF
TRBV3-1/TRBV3-2,TRBJ2-1,CASSQEILEIYEQFF
TRBV18,TRBJ1-3,CASSFEQVVFGNTIYF
TRBV29-1,TRBJ2-7,CSVEKGPSYEQYF
TRBV11-2,TRBJ2-1,CASSLQLGIDEQFF
TRBV3-1/TRBV3-2,TRBJ1-4,CASSLNEKLFF
TRBV27,TRBJ2-2,CASRRTSVWGGGTGELFF
TRBV10-2,TRBJ1-1,CASSLDRANTEAFF
TRBV5-4,TRBJ2-1,CASSGDASAYNEQFF
TRBV3-1/TRBV3-2,TRBJ2-1,CASSQLSGGTGEQFF
TRBV27,TRBJ1-3,CASSLGASGNTIYF
TRBV14,TRBJ2-7,CASSRLGTGGAYEQYF
TRBV7-9,TRBJ2-7,CASSTDSLQQYF
TRBV15,TRBJ1-4,CATSNSGTGGEKLFF
TRBV4-1,TRBJ1-6,CASSQAEVDSPLHF
TRBV27,TRBJ2-3,CASSLAASTDTQYF
TRBV5-1,TRBJ1-2,CASSLGQGAISYGYTF
TRBV5-8,TRBJ2-5,CASSSPGQGETQYF
TRBV7-9,TRBJ1-5,CASSLTVNQPQHF